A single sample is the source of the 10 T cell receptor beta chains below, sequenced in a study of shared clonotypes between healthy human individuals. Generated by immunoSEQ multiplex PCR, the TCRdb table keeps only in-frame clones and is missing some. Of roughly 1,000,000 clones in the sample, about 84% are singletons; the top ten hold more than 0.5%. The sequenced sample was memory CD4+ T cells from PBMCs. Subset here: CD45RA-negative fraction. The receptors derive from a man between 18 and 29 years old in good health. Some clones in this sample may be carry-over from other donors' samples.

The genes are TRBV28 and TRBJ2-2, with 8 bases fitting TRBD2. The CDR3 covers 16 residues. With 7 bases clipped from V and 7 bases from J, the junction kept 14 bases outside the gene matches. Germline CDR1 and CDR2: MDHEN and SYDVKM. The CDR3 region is CASTRTSPKTGGELFF. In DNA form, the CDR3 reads TGTGCCAGCACCCGGACTAGCCCCAAGACGGGCGGGGAGCTGTTTTTT.

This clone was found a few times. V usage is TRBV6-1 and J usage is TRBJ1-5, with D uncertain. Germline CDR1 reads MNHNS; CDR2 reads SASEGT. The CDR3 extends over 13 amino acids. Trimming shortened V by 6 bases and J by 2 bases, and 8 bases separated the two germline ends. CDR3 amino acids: CASRLDGNQPQHF. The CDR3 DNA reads TGTGCCAGCAGGTTGGATGGCAATCAGCCCCAGCATTTT.

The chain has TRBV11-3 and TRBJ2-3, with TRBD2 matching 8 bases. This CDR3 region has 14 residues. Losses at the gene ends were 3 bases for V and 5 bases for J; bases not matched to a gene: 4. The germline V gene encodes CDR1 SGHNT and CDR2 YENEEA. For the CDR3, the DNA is TGTGCCAGCAGCTTCTCCGGGAGGGGAGATACGCAGTATTTT. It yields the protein CASSFSGRGDTQYF.

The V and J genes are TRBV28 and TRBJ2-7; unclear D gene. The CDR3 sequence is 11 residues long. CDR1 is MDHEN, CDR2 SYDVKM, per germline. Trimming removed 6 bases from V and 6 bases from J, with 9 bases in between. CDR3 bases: TGTGCCAGCAGGACCCCGCGCGAGCAGTACTTC. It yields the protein CASRTPREQYF.

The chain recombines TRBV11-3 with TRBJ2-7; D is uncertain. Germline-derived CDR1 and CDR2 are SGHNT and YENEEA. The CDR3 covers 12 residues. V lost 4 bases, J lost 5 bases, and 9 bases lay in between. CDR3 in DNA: TGTGCCAGCAGCTCAAGAACGGACGAGCAGTACTTC. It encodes CASSSRTDEQYF.

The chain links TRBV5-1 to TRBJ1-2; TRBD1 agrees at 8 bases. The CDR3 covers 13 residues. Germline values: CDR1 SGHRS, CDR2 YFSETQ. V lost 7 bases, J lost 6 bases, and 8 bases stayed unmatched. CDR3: CASAFQTGDGYTF. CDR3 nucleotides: TGCGCCAGCGCGTTCCAGACAGGGGATGGCTACACCTTC. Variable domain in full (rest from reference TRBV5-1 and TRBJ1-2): KAGVTQTPRYLIKTRGQQVTLSCSPISGHRSVSWYQQTPGQGLQFLFEYFSETQRNKGNFPGRFSGRQFSNSRSEMNVSTLELGDSALYLCASAFQTGDGYTFGSGTRLTVV.

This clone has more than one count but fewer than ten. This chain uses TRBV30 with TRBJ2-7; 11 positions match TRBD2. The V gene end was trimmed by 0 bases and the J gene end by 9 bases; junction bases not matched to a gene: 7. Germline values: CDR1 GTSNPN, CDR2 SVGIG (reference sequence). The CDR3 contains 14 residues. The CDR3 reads CAWSVRGTSGPQYF. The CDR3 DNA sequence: TGTGCCTGGAGTGTACGCGGGACTAGCGGACCGCAGTACTTC.

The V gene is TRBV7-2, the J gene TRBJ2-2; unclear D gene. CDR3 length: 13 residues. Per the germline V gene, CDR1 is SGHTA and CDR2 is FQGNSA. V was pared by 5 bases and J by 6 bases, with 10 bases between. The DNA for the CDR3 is TGTGCCAGCAGCGTTTCGGCGGCCGGGGAGCTGTTTTTT. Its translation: CASSVSAAGELFF.

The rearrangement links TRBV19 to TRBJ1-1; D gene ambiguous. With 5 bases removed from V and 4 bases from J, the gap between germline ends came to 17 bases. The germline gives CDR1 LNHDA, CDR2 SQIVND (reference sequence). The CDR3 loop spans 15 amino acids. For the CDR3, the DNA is TGTGCCAGTAGTTCTCCGGGGTCGAGGGTCACTGAAGCTTTCTTT. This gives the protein CASSSPGSRVTEAFF.

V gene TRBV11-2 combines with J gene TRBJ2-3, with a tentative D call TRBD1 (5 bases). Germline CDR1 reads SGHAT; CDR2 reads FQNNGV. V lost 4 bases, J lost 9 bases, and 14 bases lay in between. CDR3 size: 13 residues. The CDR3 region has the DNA TGTGCCAGCAGCTCATACAGGTCAGGGACGCAGTATTTT. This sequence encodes CASSSYRSGTQYF.